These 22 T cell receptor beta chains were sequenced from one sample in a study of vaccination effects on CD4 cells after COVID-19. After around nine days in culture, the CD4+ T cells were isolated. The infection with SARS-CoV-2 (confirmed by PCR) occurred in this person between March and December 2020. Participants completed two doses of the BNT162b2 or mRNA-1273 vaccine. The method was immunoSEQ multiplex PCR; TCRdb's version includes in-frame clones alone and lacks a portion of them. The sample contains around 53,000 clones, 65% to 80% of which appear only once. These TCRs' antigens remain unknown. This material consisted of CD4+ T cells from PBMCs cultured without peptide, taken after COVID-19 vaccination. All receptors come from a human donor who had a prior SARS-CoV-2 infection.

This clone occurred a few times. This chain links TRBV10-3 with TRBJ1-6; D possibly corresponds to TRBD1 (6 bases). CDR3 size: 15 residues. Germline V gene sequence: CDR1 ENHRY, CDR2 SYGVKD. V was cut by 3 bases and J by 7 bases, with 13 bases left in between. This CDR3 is CAISERRGENSPLHF. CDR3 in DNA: TGTGCCATCAGTGAAAGAAGGGGGGAGAATTCACCCCTCCACTTT.

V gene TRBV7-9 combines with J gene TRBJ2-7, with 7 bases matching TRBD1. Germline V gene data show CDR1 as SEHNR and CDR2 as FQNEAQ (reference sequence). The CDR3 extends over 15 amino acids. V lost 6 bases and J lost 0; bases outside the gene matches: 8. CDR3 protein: CASRSGTESSYEQYF. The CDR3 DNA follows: TGTGCCAGCAGGTCCGGGACAGAGAGCTCCTACGAGCAGTACTTC.

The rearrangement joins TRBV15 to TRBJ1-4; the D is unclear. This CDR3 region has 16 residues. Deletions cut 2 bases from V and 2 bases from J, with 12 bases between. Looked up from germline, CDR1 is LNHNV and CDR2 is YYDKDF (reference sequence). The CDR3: CATSRPEGVTNEKLFF. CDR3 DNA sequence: TGTGCCACCAGCAGACCGGAGGGTGTTACTAATGAAAAACTGTTTTTT. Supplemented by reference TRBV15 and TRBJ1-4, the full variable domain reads DAMVIQNPRYQVTQFGKPVTLSCSQTLNHNVMYWYQQKSSQAPKLLFHYYDKDFNNEADTPDNFQSRRPNTSFCFLDIRSPGLGDTAMYLCATSRPEGVTNEKLFFGSGTQLSVL.

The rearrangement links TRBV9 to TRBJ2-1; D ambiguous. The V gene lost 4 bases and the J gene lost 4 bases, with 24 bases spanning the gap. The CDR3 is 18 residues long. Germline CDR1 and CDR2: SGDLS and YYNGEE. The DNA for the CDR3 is TGTGCCAGCAGCCCTTATCTTCGGGTAGCTCCCGAGTACAATGAGCAGTTCTTC. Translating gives CASSPYLRVAPEYNEQFF.

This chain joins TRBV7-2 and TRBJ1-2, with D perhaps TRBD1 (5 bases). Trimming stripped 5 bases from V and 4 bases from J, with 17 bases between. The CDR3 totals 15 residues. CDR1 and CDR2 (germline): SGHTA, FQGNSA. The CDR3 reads CASSPGQGEVYGYTF. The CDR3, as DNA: TGTGCCAGCAGCCCAGGGCAGGGTGAAGTCTATGGCTACACCTTC.

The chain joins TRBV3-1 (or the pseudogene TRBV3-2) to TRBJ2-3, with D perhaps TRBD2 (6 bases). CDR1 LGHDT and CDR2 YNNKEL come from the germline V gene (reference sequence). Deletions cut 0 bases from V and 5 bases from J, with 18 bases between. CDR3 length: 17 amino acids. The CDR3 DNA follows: TGTGCCAGCAGCCAAGATGGGGGGACTGGGCTAAGAGATACGCAGTATTTT. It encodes CASSQDGGTGLRDTQYF.

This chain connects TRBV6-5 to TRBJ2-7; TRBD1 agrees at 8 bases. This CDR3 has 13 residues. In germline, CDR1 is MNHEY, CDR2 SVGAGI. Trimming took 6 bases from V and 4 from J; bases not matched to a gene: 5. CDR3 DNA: TGTGCCAGCAGCCGACAGGGGAGATACGAGCAGTACTTC. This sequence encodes CASSRQGRYEQYF.

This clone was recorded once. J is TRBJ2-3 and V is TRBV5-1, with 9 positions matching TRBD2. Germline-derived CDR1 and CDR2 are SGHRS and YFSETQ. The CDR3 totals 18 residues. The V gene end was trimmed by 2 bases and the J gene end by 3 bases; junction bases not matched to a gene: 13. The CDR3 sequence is CASSLFAGGPVRTDTQYF. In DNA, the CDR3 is TGCGCCAGCAGCTTATTTGCGGGAGGGCCCGTTCGGACAGATACGCAGTATTTT. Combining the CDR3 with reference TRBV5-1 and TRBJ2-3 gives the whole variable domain KAGVTQTPRYLIKTRGQQVTLSCSPISGHRSVSWYQQTPGQGLQFLFEYFSETQRNKGNFPGRFSGRQFSNSRSEMNVSTLELGDSALYLCASSLFAGGPVRTDTQYFGPGTRLTVL.

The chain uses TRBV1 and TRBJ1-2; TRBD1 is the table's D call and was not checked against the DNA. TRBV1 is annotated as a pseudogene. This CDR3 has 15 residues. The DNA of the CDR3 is TGCACCAGCAGCCAAGATCAGGGGGCAGTCTATGGCTACACCTTC. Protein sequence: CTSSQDQGAVYGYTF.

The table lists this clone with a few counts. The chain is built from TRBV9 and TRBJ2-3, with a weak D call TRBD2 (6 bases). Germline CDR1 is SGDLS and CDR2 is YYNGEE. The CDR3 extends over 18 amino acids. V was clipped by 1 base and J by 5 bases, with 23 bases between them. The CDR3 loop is CASSVSPLGLASGDTQYF. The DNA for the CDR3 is TGTGCCAGCAGCGTATCGCCCCTCGGGCTAGCGTCGGGAGATACGCAGTATTTT.

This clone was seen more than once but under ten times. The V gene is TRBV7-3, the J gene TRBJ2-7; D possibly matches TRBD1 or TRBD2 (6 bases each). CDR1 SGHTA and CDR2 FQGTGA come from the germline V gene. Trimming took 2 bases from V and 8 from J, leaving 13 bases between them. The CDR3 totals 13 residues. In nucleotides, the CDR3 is TGTGCCAGCAGCTTAGCTTTGGGGGGCCAGCAGTACTTC. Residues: CASSLALGGQQYF.

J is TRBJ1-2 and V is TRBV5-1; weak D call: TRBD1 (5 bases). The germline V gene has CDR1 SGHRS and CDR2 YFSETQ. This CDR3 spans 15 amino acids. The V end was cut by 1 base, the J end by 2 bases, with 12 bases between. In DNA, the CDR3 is TGCGCCAGCAGCTTGTTAGTCGAGGGGAACTATGGCTACACCTTC. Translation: CASSLLVEGNYGYTF.

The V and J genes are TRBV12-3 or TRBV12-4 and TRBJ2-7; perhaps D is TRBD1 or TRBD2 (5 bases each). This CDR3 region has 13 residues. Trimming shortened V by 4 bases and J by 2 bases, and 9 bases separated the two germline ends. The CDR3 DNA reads TGTGCCAGCAGTTGGGACGAAGCCTACGAGCAGTACTTC. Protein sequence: CASSWDEAYEQYF.

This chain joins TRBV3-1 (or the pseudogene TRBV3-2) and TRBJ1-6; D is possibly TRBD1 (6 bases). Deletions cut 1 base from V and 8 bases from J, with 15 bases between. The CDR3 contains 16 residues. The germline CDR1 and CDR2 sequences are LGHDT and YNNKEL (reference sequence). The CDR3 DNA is TGTGCCAGCAGCCAAGCCCCTGAGGGGGGATATTCACCCCTCCACTTT. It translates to CASSQAPEGGYSPLHF.

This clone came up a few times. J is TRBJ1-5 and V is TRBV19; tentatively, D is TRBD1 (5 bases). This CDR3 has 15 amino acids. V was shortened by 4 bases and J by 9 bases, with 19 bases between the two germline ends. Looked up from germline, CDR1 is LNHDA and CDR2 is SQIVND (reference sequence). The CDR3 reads CASSTNDGGSGPQHF. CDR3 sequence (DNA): TGTGCCAGTAGTACGAACGACGGGGGGAGTGGGCCCCAGCATTTT.

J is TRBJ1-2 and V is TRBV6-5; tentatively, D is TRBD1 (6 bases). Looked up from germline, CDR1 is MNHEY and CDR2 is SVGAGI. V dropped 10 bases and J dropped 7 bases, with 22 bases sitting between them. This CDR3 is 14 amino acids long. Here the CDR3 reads CATGQGPSYGGYTF. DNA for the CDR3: TGTGCCACAGGCCAGGGGCCCAGTTATGGTGGCTACACCTTC.

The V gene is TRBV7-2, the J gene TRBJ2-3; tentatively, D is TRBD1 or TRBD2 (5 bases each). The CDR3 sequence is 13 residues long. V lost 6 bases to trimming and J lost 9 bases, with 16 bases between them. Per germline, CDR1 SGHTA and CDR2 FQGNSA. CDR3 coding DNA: TGTGCCAGCAGACGGGGCAGATTAGGGACGCAGTATTTT. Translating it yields CASRRGRLGTQYF. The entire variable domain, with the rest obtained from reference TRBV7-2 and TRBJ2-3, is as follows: GAGVSQSPSNKVTEKGKDVELRCDPISGHTALYWYRQSLGQGLEFLIYFQGNSAPDKSGLPSDRFSAERTGGSVSTLTIQRTQQEDSAVYLCASRRGRLGTQYFGPGTRLTVL.

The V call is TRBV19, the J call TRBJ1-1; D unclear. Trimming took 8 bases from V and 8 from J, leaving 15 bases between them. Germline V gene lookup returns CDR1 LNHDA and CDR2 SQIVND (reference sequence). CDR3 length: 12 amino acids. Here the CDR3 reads CASGNGFKEAFF. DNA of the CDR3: TGTGCCAGTGGCAATGGATTCAAAGAAGCTTTCTTT.

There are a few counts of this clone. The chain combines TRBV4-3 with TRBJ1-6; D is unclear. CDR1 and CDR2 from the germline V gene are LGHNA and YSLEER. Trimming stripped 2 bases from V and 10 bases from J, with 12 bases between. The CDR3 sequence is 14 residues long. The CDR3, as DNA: TGCGCCAGCAGCCAAAGGACGGTCGGGTCACCCCTCCACTTT. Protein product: CASSQRTVGSPLHF.

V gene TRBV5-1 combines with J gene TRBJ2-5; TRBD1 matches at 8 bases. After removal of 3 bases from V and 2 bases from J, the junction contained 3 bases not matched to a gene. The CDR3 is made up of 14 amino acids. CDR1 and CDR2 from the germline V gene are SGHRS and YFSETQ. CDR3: CASSWTGRQETQYF. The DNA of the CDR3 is TGCGCCAGCAGCTGGACAGGGAGACAAGAGACCCAGTACTTC.

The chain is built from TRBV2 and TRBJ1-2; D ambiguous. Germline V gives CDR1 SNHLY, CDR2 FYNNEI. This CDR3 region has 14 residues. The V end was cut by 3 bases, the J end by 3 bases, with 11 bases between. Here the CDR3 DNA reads TGTGCCAGCAGTGATGGACGTGAGTACTATGGCTACACCTTC. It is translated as CASSDGREYYGYTF.

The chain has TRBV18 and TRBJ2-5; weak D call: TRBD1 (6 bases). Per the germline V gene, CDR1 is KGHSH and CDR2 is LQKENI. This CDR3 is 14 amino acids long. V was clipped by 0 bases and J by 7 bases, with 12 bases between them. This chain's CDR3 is CASSPPQGSRTQYF. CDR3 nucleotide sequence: TGTGCCAGCTCACCACCTCAGGGGTCCCGGACCCAGTACTTC.